This TCR beta chain was retrieved from a study of cytomegalovirus exposure and HLA in healthy donors. Study information: As an earlier analysis found, roughly 170 million T cells yielded some 120 million unique TCR beta sequences.

It was with 60 Vbeta and 13 Jbeta primers that the PCR ran. Only in-frame clones appear in the TCRdb table, and some are missing; sequencing was by immunoSEQ multiplex PCR. The listing records 60,000 to 80,000 clones. The donors, nominally healthy at sampling, likely had unrecorded immune exposures. The CDR3 runs 15 residues. In germline, CDR1 is MNHEY, CDR2 SVGAGI. The junction had 9 bases not matched to a gene; V was cut back by 5 bases and J by 3 bases. The chain carries TRBV6-5 and TRBJ1-1, with 7 positions matching TRBD1. Sequencing was done on a sample of PBMCs. This clonotype originated in a boy aged 5 to 17 in good health and CMV-seronegative. In nucleotides, the CDR3 is TGTGCCAGCAGTACCCCGACAGGGTTAGACACTGAAGCTTTCTTT. It yields the protein CASSTPTGLDTEAFF.